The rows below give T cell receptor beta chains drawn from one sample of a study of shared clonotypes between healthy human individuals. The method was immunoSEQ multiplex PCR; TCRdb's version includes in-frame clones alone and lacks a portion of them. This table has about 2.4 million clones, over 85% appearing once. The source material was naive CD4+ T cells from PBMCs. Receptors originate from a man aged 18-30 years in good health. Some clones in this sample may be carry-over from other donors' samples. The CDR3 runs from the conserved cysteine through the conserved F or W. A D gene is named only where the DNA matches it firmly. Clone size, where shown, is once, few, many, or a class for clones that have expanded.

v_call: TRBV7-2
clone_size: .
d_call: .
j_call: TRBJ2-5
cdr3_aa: CASSLLRGRVTQYF
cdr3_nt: TGTGCCAGCAGCTTATTGCGGGGGCGGGTGACCCAGTACTTC

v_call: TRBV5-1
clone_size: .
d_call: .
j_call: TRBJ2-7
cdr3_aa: CASRDNYEQYF
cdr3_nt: TGCGCCAGCCGGGACAACTACGAGCAGTACTTC

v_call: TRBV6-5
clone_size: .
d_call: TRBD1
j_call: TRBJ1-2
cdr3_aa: CASSIDRDYGYTF
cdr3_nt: TGTGCCAGCAGTATAGACAGGGACTATGGCTACACCTTC

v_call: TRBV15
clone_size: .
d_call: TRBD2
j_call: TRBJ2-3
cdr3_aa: CATSRGTSGMEFDTQYF
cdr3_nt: TGTGCCACCAGCAGAGGGACTAGCGGGATGGAGTTTGATACGCAGTATTTT

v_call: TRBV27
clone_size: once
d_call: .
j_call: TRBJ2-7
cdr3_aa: CASSGWQSGLSYF
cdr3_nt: TGTGCCAGCAGCGGATGGCAGAGCGGTCTCTCTTACTTC

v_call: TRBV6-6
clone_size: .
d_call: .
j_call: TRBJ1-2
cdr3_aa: CASSYSPGANYGYTF
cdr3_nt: TGTGCCAGCAGTTACTCACCAGGGGCTAACTATGGCTACACCTTC

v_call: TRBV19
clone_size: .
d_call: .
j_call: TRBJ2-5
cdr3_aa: CASSRGYQETQYF
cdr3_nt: TGTGCCAGTAGTAGGGGGTACCAAGAGACCCAGTACTTC

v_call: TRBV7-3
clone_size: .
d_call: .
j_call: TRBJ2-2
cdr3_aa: CASREEGGELFF
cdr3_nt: TGTGCCAGCAGGGAAGAGGGAGGGGAGCTGTTTTTT

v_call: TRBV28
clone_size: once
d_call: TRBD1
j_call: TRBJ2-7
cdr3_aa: CASGRDRTYEQYF
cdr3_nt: TGTGCCAGCGGCCGGGACAGGACCTACGAGCAGTACTTC

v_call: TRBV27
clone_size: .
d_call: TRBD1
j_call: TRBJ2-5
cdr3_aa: CASSIRPVDRGPSETQYF
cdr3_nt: TGTGCCAGCAGTATCCGCCCGGTGGACAGGGGGCCGTCGGAGACCCAGTACTTC

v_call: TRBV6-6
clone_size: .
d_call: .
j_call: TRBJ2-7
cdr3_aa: CASSLSGWTYEQYF
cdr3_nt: TGTGCCAGCAGTTTATCCGGCTGGACCTACGAGCAGTACTTC

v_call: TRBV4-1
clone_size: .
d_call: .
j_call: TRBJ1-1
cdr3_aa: CASSPGTLPNTEAFF
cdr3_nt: TGCGCCAGCAGCCCGGGGACCCTCCCGAACACTGAAGCTTTCTTT

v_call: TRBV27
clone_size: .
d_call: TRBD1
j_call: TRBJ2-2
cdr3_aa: CASRDRGRITGELFF
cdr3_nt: TGTGCCAGCAGGGACAGGGGGCGCATCACCGGGGAGCTGTTTTTT

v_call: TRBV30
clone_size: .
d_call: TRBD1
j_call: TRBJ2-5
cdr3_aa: CAWCPHRGLTETQYF
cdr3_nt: TGTGCCTGGTGCCCCCACAGGGGGCTTACGGAGACCCAGTACTTC

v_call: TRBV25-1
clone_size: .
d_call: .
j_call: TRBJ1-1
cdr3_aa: CASSDNRFGAFF
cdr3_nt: TGTGCCAGCAGTGATAACAGGTTTGGAGCTTTCTTT

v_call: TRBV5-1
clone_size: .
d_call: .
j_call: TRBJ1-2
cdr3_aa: CASSSSLGGYTF
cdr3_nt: TGCGCCAGCAGCTCTAGCCTGGGAGGCTACACCTTC

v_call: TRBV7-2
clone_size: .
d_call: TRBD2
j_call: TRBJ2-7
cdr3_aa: CASSSRAGGPYEQYF
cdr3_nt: TGTGCCAGCAGCTCCCGAGCGGGAGGGCCATACGAGCAGTACTTC

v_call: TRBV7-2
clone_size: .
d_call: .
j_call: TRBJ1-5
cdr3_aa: CASSLAQGPNQPQHF
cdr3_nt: TGTGCCAGCAGCTTAGCTCAGGGGCCCAATCAGCCCCAGCATTTT

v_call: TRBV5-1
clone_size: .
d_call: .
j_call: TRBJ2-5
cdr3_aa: CASRQETQYF
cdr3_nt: TGCGCCAGCAGGCAAGAGACCCAGTACTTC

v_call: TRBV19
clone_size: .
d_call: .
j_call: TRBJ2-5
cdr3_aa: CASSSGVARQETQYF
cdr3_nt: TGTGCCAGTAGTTCCGGCGTAGCGCGCCAAGAGACCCAGTACTTC

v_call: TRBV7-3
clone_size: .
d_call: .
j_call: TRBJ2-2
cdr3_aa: CASSLIAAGANTGELFF
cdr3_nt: TGTGCCAGCAGCTTAATCGCAGCGGGTGCGAACACCGGGGAGCTGTTTTTT

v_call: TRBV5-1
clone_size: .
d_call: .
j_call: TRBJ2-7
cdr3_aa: CASSSPLEGGGAEQYF
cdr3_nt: TGCGCCAGCAGCTCGCCCCTCGAGGGTGGGGGCGCTGAGCAGTACTTC

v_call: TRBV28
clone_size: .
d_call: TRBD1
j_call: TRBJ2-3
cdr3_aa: CASRIQGAQDTQYF
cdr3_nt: TGTGCCAGCAGGATCCAGGGGGCCCAAGATACGCAGTATTTT

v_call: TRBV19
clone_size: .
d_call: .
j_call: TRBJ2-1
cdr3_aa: CASSIRYNEQFF
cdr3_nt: TGTGCCAGTAGTATACGTTACAATGAGCAGTTCTTC

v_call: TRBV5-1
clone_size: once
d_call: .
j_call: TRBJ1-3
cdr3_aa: CASSGDGSSGNTIYF
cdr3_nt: TGCGCCAGCAGCGGGGACGGGAGCTCTGGAAACACCATATATTTT

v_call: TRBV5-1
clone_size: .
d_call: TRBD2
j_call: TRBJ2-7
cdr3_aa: CASSSGLAGGGEQYF
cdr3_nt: TGCGCCAGCAGCTCGGGACTAGCGGGAGGAGGGGAGCAGTACTTC

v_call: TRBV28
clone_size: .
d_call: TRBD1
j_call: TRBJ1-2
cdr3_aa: CASSLYRGGYTF
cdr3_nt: TGTGCCAGCAGTTTATACAGGGGTGGCTACACCTTC

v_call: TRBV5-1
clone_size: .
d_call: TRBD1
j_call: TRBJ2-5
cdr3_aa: CASSLQQGETQYF
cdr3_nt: TGCGCCAGCAGCTTGCAACAGGGGGAGACCCAGTACTTC

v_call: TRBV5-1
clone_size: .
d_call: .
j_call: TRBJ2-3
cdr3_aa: CASSSGGGTDTQYF
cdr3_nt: TGCGCCAGCAGCTCCGGAGGGGGCACAGATACGCAGTATTTT

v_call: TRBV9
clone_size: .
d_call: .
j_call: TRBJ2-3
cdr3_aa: CASTRGGWDTDTQYF
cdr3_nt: TGTGCCAGCACCAGGGGAGGATGGGACACAGATACGCAGTATTTT

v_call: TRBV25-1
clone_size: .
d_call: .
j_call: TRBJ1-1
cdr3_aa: CASSSQMNTEAFF
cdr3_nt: TGTGCCAGCAGTTCACAGATGAACACTGAAGCTTTCTTT

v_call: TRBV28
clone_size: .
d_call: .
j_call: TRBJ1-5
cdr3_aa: CAGSFDSNQPQHF
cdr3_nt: TGTGCCGGGTCCTTTGATAGCAATCAGCCCCAGCATTTT

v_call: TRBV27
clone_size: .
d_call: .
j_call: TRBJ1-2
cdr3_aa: CASGEAGSYGYTF
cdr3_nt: TGTGCCAGCGGGGAAGCGGGGTCCTATGGCTACACCTTC

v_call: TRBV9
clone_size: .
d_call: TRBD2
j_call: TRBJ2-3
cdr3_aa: CASSSSGSSTDTQYF
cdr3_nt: TGTGCCAGCAGCTCTAGCGGGAGCAGCACAGATACGCAGTATTTT

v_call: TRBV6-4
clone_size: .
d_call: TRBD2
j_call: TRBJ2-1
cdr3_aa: CASSDSGLAGHEQFF
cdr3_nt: TGTGCCAGCAGTGACTCTGGGCTAGCGGGTCATGAGCAGTTCTTC

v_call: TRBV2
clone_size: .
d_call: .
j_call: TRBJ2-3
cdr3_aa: CASRGGTDTQYF
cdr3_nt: TGTGCCAGCAGAGGCGGTACAGATACGCAGTATTTT

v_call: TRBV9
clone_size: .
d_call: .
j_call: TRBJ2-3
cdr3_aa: CASSPLVGPDTQYF
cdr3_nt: TGTGCCAGCAGCCCCCTAGTAGGCCCGGATACGCAGTATTTT

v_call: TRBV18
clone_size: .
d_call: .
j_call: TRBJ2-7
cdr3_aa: CASSPRTDSYEQYF
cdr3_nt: TGTGCCAGCTCACCACGGACAGACTCCTACGAGCAGTACTTC

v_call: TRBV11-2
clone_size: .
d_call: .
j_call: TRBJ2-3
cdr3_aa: CASSLGLLGGTQYF
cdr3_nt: TGTGCCAGCAGCTTAGGACTCCTTGGGGGTACGCAGTATTTT

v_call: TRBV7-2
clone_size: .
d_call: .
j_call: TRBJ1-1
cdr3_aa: CASSPQSVTEAFF
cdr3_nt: TGTGCCAGCAGCCCGCAGAGTGTGACTGAAGCTTTCTTT

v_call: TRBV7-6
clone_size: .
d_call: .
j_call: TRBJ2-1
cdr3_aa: CASSRLGGRNNEQFF
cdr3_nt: TGTGCCAGCAGCCGATTGGGAGGACGGAACAATGAGCAGTTCTTC

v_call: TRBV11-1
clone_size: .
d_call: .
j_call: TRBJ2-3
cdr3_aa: CASSLGGTTADTQYF
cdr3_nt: TGTGCCAGCAGCTTAGGGGGAACGACTGCGGATACGCAGTATTTT

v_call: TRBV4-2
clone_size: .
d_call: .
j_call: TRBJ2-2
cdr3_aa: CASSQGTLGSGELFF
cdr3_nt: TGTGCCAGCAGCCAGGGGACTCTAGGATCCGGGGAGCTGTTTTTT

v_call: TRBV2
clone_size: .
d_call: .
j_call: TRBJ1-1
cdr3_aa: CASGVGPTEAFF
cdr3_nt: TGTGCCAGCGGGGTAGGACCCACTGAAGCTTTCTTT

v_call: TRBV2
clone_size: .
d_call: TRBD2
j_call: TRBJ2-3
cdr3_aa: CATNELAGVTDTQYF
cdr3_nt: TGTGCCACCAACGAACTAGCGGGAGTAACAGATACGCAGTATTTT

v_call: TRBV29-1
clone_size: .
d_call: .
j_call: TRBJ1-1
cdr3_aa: CSVEFTRNTEAFF
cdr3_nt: TGCAGCGTTGAATTTACAAGGAACACTGAAGCTTTCTTT

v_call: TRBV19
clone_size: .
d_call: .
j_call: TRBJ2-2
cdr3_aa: CASSIGQNTGELFF
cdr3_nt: TGTGCCAGTAGTATAGGACAGAACACCGGGGAGCTGTTTTTT

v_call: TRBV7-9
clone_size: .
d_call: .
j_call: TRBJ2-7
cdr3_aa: CASSPIGATYEQYF
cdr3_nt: TGTGCCAGCAGTCCCATTGGGGCTACCTACGAGCAGTACTTC

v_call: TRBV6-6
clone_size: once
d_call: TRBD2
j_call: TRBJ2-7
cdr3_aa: CASSLTGGKNEQYF
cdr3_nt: TGTGCCAGCAGTTTGACGGGAGGGAAAAACGAGCAGTACTTC